This TCR beta chain was found in a study of T cell repertoires in cytomegalovirus infection (dated by TCRdb to between 2018 and 2021). For the study in its entirety: Donor HLA type was relevant to the analysis, because carriage of CMV infection together with the matching HLA type was indicated by public TCR beta signatures. Overall study outcomes, separate from this receptor: Carriers of CMV infection plus the relevant HLA type were discriminated by the cumulative frequency of public TCR beta family members in the study cohort and in an independent approximately 340-donor cohort. The ex vivo response was dominated by HLA-C-restricted CMV-specific TCR beta clonotypes, and the single most frequent clonotype in two of eight donors was supplied by these HLA-C-restricted clonotypes.

In its sample, this clonotype was seen many times. The clone's antigen remains unknown. Base-call qualities are not available, and no considerably larger clone is one nucleotide away. TCRdb names Illumina HiSeq 1500 as the instrument used. The raw public reads went through TCRdb reprocessing: fastp at Q25, MiXCR clone calling, in-frame beta chains kept. For every CDR3 protein sequence, its rows merge into one entry that carries the most common genes and DNA. For this sample the table gives 600,000 to 800,000 distinct CDR3 sequences, of which approximately 24% were detected only once. Of the sample, approximately 8.2% is held by the ten largest clones. Deletion took 3 bases off V and 8 bases off J, with a span of 7 bases between the germline ends. The CDR3, from cysteine to phenylalanine, totals 12 residues. This entry keeps only the CDR3 DNA: 36 bases, framed from base 1.

Recombination linked TRBV12-3 or TRBV12-4 to TRBJ2-2; the D gene identity is not certain. The source material was CD8+ T cells from PBMCs. This receptor was taken from a human donor in good health (CMV status not recorded). Some clones in this sample may be carry-over from other donors' samples. The CDR3 corresponds to CASSFNRGELFF. Here is the DNA: TGTGCCAGCAGTTTTAACCGTGGGGAGCTGTTTTTT.